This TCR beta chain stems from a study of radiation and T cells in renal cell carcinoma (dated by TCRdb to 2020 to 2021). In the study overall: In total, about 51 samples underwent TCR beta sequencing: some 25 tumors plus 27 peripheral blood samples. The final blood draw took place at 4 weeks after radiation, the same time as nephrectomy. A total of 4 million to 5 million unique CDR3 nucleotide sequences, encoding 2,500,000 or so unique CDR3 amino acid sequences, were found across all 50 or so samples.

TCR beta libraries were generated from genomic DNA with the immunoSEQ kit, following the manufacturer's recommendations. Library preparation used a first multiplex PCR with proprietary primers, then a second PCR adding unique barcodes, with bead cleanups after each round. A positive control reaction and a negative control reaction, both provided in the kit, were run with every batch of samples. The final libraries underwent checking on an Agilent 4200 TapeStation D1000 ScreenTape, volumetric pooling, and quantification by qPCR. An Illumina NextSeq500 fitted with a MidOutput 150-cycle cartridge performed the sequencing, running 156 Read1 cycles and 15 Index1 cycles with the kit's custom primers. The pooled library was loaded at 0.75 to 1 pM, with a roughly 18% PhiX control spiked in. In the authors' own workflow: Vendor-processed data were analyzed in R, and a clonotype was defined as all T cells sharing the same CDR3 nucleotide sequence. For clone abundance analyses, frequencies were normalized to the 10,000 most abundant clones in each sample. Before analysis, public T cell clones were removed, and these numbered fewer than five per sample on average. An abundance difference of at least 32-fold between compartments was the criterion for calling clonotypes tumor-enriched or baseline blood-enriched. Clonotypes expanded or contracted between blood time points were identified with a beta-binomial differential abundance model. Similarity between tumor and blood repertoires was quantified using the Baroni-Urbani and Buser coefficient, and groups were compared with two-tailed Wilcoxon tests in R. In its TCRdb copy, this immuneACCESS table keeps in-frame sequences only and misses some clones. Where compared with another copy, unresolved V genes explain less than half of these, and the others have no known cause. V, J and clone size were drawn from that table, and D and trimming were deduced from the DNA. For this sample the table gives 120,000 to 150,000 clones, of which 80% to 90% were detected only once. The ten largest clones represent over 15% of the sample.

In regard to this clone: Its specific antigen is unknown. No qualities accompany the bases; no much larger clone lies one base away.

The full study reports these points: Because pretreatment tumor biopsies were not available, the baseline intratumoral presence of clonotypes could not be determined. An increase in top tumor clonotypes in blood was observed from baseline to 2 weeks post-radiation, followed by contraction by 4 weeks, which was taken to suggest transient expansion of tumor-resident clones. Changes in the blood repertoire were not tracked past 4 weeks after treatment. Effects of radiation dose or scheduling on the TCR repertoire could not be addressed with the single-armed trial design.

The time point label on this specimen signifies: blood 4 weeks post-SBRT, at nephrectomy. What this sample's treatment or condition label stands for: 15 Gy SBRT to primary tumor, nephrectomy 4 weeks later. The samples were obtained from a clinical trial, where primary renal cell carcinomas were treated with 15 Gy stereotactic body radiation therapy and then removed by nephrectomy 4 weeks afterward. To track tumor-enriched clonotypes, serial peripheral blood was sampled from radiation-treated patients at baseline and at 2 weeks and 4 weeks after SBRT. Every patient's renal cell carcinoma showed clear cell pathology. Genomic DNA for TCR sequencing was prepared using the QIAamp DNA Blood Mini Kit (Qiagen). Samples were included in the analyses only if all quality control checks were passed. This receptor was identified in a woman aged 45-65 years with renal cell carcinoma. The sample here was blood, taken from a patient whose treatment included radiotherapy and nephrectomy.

The bases are TGTGCCAGCAGCCGACTCAGGGGAGTGGACACCGGGGAGCTGTTTTTT. Its protein product is CASSRLRGVDTGELFF. Here the chain combines TRBV7-6 and TRBJ2-2; the D segment could be TRBD1, given 6 matching bases. CDR1 and CDR2 were assigned from the germline V gene as SGHVS and FNYEAQ. At the junction V is shortened by 5 bases and J by 3 bases, with 16 bases in between. The CDR3 contains 16 residues, cysteine and phenylalanine counted. Only the CDR3 portion is preserved as DNA: 48 bases, with reading frame beginning at the first base.